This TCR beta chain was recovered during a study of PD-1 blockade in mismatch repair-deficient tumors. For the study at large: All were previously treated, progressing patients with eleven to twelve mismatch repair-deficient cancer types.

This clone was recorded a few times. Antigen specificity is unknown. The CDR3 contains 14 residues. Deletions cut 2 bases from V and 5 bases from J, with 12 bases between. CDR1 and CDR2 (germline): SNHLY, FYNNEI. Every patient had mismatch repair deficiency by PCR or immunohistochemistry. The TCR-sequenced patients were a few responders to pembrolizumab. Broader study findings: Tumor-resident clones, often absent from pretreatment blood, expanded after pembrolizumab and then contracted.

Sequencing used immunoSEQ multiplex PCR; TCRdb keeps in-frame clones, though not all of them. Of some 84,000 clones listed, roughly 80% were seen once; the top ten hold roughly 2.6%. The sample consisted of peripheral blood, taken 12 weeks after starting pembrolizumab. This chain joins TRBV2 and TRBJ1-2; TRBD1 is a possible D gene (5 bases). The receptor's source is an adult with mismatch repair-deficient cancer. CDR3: CASSETDSRYGYTF. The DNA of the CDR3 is TGTGCCAGCAGTGAAACCGACAGCAGATATGGCTACACCTTC.